One sample yielded the 21 T cell receptor beta chains listed below, sequenced in a study of blood T cell repertoires in COVID-19. Profiled with immunoSEQ multiplex PCR; TCRdb holds only in-frame clones, not every one. The repertoire holds some 190,000 clones, with around 83% as singletons. Sequencing was done on a sample of PBMCs or T cells enriched from blood (not recorded which). The receptors here all came from a woman in her thirties or forties in a cohort exposed to, infected with or recovered from COVID-19 (not recorded which).

The CDR3 region has the DNA TGCAGCGTCACCCCTCGCGGACAGGGAGAGACCCAGTACTTC. This translates into CSVTPRGQGETQYF. The chain carries TRBV29-1 and TRBJ2-5; TRBD1 agrees at 8 bases. Germline CDR1 SQVTM, CDR2 ANQGSEA. V was pared by 6 bases and J by 4 bases, with 10 bases of the junction left unmatched. This CDR3 contains 14 residues. The full variable domain, in which reference TRBV29-1 and TRBJ2-5 provide the parts outside the CDR3, is SAVISQKPSRDICQRGTSLTIQCQVDSQVTMMFWYRQQPGQSLTLIATANQGSEATYESGFVIDKFPISRPNLTFSTLTVSNMSPEDSSIYLCSVTPRGQGETQYFGPGTRLLVL.

The V gene is TRBV13, the J gene TRBJ2-3; 8 nucleotides line up with TRBD1. The J segment lost 5 bases and the V segment lost 2 bases, leaving 6 bases of the junction unmatched. This CDR3 is 15 amino acids long. CDR1 and CDR2 from the germline V gene are PRHDT and FYEKMQ (reference sequence). The CDR3 here is CASSLPGQEEDTQYF. The DNA of the CDR3 is TGTGCCAGCAGCTTACCGGGACAGGAGGAAGATACGCAGTATTTT.

The chain links TRBV27 to TRBJ1-2; TRBD1 might be the D (6 bases). The CDR3 is made up of 15 amino acids. In germline, CDR1 is MNHEY, CDR2 SMNVEV (reference sequence). Deletions cut 8 bases from V and 5 bases from J, with 21 bases between. This CDR3 is CASADAEGGRYGYTF. The CDR3 coding sequence is TGTGCCAGCGCGGACGCCGAGGGGGGGCGGTATGGCTACACCTTC.

This rearrangement joins TRBV19 to TRBJ1-6, with TRBD1 identical over 7 bases. Germline CDR1 is LNHDA and CDR2 is SQIVND (reference sequence). V shed 5 bases, J shed 7 bases, and the junction held 8 bases outside the gene matches. The CDR3 extends over 15 amino acids. CDR3 in DNA: TGTGCCAGTAGTCTGGGGTCAGGGGGAAATTCACCCCTCCACTTT. This sequence encodes CASSLGSGGNSPLHF.

This chain joins TRBV10-1 and TRBJ1-1; D call uncertain. In germline, CDR1 is WNHNN, CDR2 SYGVQD (reference sequence). Trimming pared 6 bases from V and 1 base from J, leaving 9 bases between. The CDR3 runs 13 residues. The CDR3 DNA reads as TGCGCCAGCAGCCGGAACAGGAACACTGAAGCTTTCTTT. Residues: CASSRNRNTEAFF.

The chain is built from TRBV7-8 and TRBJ2-7; possible D gene TRBD1, 6 bases. CDR1 and CDR2 from the germline V gene are SGHVS and FQNEAQ. The CDR3 covers 14 residues. V was cut by 5 bases and J by 6 bases, with 17 bases left in between. In DNA, the CDR3 is TGTGCCAGCAGCCCCGCCCGGACAGTCCGCGAGCAGTACTTC. Its translation is CASSPARTVREQYF.

This chain links TRBV5-5 with TRBJ1-3; possible D gene TRBD1, 5 bases. This CDR3 contains 16 residues. Trimming removed 5 bases from V and 0 bases from J, with 15 bases in between. The V gene's germline CDR1 is SGHKS and CDR2 YYEKEE (reference sequence). CDR3: CASSTGWGSSGNTIYF. The CDR3 DNA reads as TGTGCCAGCAGTACAGGCTGGGGAAGCTCTGGAAACACCATATATTTT.

This clone was seen only once. J is TRBJ1-1 and V is TRBV7-6, with D possibly matching TRBD1 (6 bases). CDR3 length equals 15 residues. The V and J ends lost 5 bases and 1 base respectively, with 14 bases between them. The germline V gene has CDR1 SGHVS and CDR2 FNYEAQ. The CDR3 loop is CASSPRQDWNTEAFF. The CDR3, as DNA: TGTGCCAGCAGCCCCCGACAGGATTGGAACACTGAAGCTTTCTTT.

V usage is TRBV21-1 and J usage is TRBJ1-2; the table names TRBD1, a call not compared with the DNA. TRBV21-1 is shown as a pseudogene. This CDR3 has 14 amino acids. CDR3 loop: CASSKGPGHRSHTF. The DNA of the CDR3 is TGTGCCAGCAGCAAAGGACCAGGGCATCGATCGCACACCTTC.

The V gene is TRBV7-9, the J gene TRBJ2-1; TRBD2 matches at 10 bases. Per the germline V gene, CDR1 is SEHNR and CDR2 is FQNEAQ (reference sequence). The V and J ends lost 5 bases and 14 bases, in that order; junction bases with no gene match: 9. This CDR3 is built from 13 residues. Written as DNA, the CDR3 is TGTGCCAGCAGCGCGTCCGGGACTAGCGATGAGTTCTTC. Protein: CASSASGTSDEFF.

The chain joins TRBV9 to TRBJ1-5, with 7 bases matching TRBD1. Losses at the gene ends were 0 bases for V and 7 bases for J; bases not matched to a gene: 4. The CDR3 extends over 14 amino acids. The V gene's germline CDR1 is SGDLS and CDR2 YYNGEE. The CDR3 DNA reads as TGTGCCAGCAGCGTAGGACAGGGTGGCCAGCCCCAGCATTTT. It is translated as CASSVGQGGQPQHF. Full variable domain (outside the CDR3, taken from reference TRBV9 and TRBJ1-5): DSGVTQTPKHLITATGQRVTLRCSPRSGDLSVYWYQQSLDQGLQFLIQYYNGEERAKGNILERFSAQQFPDLHSELNLSSLELGDSALYFCASSVGQGGQPQHFGDGTRLSIL.

J is TRBJ1-2 and V is TRBV29-1; no clear D gene. CDR3 length: 12 residues. V dropped 7 bases and J dropped 0 bases, with 9 bases sitting between them. Germline-derived CDR1 and CDR2 are SQVTM and ANQGSEA. The CDR3 sequence: CSGVGTNYGYTF. In nucleotides, the CDR3 is TGCAGCGGGGTGGGCACTAACTATGGCTACACCTTC.

V usage is TRBV27 and J usage is TRBJ2-7; D uncertain. The CDR3 contains 15 residues. The ends were cut back, 6 bases at V and 4 bases at J, with 19 bases in the middle. Germline CDR1 MNHEY, CDR2 SMNVEV (reference sequence). The CDR3 nucleotides are TGTGCCAGCAGCGTTGTGGGCCCGGTCCCTTACGAGCAGTACTTC. Translated, it gives CASSVVGPVPYEQYF.

The chain is built from TRBV7-8 and TRBJ2-2; 8 nucleotides align to TRBD2. Germline CDR1 reads SGHVS; CDR2 reads FQNEAQ. With 5 bases clipped from V and 4 bases from J, the junction kept 3 bases outside the gene matches. The CDR3 length is 14 residues. The CDR3 is CASSIRGGTGELFF. DNA of the CDR3: TGTGCCAGCAGCATCCGGGGGGGCACCGGGGAGCTGTTTTTT.

This chain links TRBV5-1 with TRBJ2-1, with 10 bases aligning to TRBD2. After removal of 1 base from V and 7 bases from J, the junction contained 5 bases not matched to a gene. CDR1 SGHRS and CDR2 YFSETQ come from the germline V gene. This CDR3 contains 15 residues. The CDR3 reads CASSLLSSGSNEQFF. For the CDR3, the DNA is TGCGCCAGCAGCTTGTTGTCTAGCGGGAGTAATGAGCAGTTCTTC. Full variable domain (outside the CDR3, taken from reference TRBV5-1 and TRBJ2-1): KAGVTQTPRYLIKTRGQQVTLSCSPISGHRSVSWYQQTPGQGLQFLFEYFSETQRNKGNFPGRFSGRQFSNSRSEMNVSTLELGDSALYLCASSLLSSGSNEQFFGPGTRLTVL.

The chain couples TRBV18 to TRBJ2-1; weak D call: TRBD2 (6 bases). CDR3 length: 13 residues. V dropped 3 bases and J dropped 6 bases, with 9 bases sitting between them. From germline, CDR1 is KGHSH and CDR2 LQKENI. The DNA for the CDR3 is TGTGCCAGCTCACCGGGGACTGGCAATGAGCAGTTCTTC. Encoded protein: CASSPGTGNEQFF.

Concerning this clone itself: A clone one base away is much larger, so this may be a read error. The same CDR3 arises from other DNA sequences in this sample as well. The rearrangement joins TRBV5-6 to TRBJ1-4; 7 positions agree with TRBD1. Germline V lookup: CDR1 SGHDT, CDR2 YYEEEE. This CDR3 region has 13 residues. J lost 8 bases, V lost 0 bases, and 1 base had no gene match. In DNA, the CDR3 is TGTGCCAGCAGCTTGGTACAGGGGGAAAAACTGTTTTTT. Protein sequence: CASSLVQGEKLFF.

V is TRBV28 and J is TRBJ1-1, with D maybe TRBD1 (5 bases). Trimming cost V 7 bases and J 4 bases, with 13 bases left between them. Germline CDR1 reads MDHEN; CDR2 reads SYDVKM. The CDR3 runs 13 residues. CDR3 protein: CASIPGRGTEAFF. The CDR3 nucleotides are TGTGCCAGCATCCCTGGGAGGGGCACTGAAGCTTTCTTT. Complete variable domain (other parts from reference TRBV28 and TRBJ1-1): DVKVTQSSRYLVKRTGEKVFLECVQDMDHENMFWYRQDPGLGLRLIYFSYDVKMKEKGDIPEGYSVSREKKERFSLILESASTNQTSMYLCASIPGRGTEAFFGQGTRLTVV.

The genes are TRBV2 and TRBJ2-3, with a possible D match to TRBD1 (6 bases). The V and J ends lost 6 bases and 4 bases respectively, with 17 bases between them. The CDR3 covers 15 residues. Germline CDR1 SNHLY, CDR2 FYNNEI. CDR3 DNA sequence: TGTGCCAGCAGGGACAACAGGGAGCGCGCAGATACGCAGTATTTT. Its translation: CASRDNRERADTQYF.

J is TRBJ2-1 and V is TRBV27; weak D call: TRBD2 (5 bases). Trimming left V 5 bases short and J 14 bases short, with 16 bases between. The germline V gene has CDR1 MNHEY and CDR2 SMNVEV (reference sequence). The CDR3 runs to 12 residues. CDR3 region: CASSLGSGAEFF. In DNA form, the CDR3 reads TGTGCCAGCAGTCTCGGCAGCGGTGCGGAGTTCTTC.

The V and J genes are TRBV7-9 and TRBJ1-2, with 9 bases fitting TRBD1. With 4 bases clipped from V and 0 bases from J, the junction kept 12 bases outside the gene matches. Per germline, CDR1 SEHNR and CDR2 FQNEAQ (reference sequence). CDR3 size: 18 residues. This chain's CDR3 is CASSSSVARDRANYGYTF. CDR3 DNA: TGTGCCAGCAGCTCCTCAGTCGCTCGGGACAGGGCTAACTATGGCTACACCTTC.